The sequence of this T cell receptor (beta chain) was determined in a study of CD8 T cells in ankylosing spondylitis. Each TCR beta library was made by quantitative 5'-RACE that incorporated molecular barcodes. TCRdb itself ran the 5' RACE reads through MiXCR, one entry per CDR3 protein. The sample has just under 550,000 distinct CDR3 sequences; roughly 13% are singletons. Findings of the study overall: It appeared that ankylosing spondylitis blood was characterized by a TCR beta motif of eight highly homologous variants. Both synovial fluid and blood in reactive arthritis had previously been reported to carry some motif variants. Disease-linked clones reportedly concentrated significantly in matched ankylosing spondylitis synovial fluid.

Only a few counts were recorded for this clonotype. As yet, its antigen is unknown. The J segment lost 0 bases and the V segment lost 5 bases, leaving 4 bases of the junction unmatched. CDR1 is LNHNV, CDR2 YYDKDF, per germline (reference sequence). The CDR3 runs 15 residues. This receptor was taken from a male donor with ankylosing spondylitis. The sequenced sample was blood, either unsorted or a sorted T cell fraction (not recorded which). This rearrangement joins TRBV15 to TRBJ2-1, with TRBD1 matching over 7 bases. The CDR3 is CATSRDSLSYNEQFF. DNA of the CDR3: TGTGCCACCAGCCGGGACAGCCTCTCCTACAATGAGCAGTTCTTC.